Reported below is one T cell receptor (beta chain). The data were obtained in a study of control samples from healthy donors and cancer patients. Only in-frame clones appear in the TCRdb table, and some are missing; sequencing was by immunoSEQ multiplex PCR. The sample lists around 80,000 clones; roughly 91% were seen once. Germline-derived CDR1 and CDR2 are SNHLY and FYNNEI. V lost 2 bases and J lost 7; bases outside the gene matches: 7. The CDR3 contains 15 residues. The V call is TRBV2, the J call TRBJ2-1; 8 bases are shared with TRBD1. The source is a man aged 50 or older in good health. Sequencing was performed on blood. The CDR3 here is CASSEQGAKRNEQFF. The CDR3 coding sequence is TGTGCCAGCAGTGAACAGGGGGCAAAAAGGAATGAGCAGTTCTTC.